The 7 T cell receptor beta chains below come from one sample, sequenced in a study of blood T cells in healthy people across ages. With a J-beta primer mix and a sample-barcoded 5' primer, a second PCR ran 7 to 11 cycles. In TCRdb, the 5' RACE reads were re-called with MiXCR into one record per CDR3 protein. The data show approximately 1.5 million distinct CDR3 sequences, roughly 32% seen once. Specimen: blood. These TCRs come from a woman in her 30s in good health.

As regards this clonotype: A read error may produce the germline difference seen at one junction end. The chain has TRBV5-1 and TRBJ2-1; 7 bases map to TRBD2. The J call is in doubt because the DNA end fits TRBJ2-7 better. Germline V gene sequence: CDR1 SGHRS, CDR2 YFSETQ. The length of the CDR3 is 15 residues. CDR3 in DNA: TGTGCCAGCAGCTTGGGACTACAATACTACAATGAGCAGTACTTC. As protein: CASSLGLQYYNEQYF.

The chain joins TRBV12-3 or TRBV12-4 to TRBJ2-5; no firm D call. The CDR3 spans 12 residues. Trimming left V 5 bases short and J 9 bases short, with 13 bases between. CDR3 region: CASSIGREAQYF. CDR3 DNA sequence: TGTGCCAGCAGTATAGGACGCGAGGCCCAGTACTTC.

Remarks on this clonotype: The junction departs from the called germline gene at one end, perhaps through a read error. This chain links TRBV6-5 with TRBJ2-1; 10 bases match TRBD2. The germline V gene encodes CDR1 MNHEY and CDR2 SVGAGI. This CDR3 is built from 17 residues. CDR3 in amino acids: CASSYEASGSWYNGQFF. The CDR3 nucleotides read TGTGCCAGCAGTTACGAGGCTAGCGGGAGCTGGTACAATGGGCAGTTCTTC.

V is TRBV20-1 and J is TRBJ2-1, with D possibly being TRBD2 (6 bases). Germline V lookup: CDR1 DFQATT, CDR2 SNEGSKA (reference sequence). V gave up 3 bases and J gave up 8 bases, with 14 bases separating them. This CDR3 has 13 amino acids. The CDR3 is CSARSGLLYEQFF. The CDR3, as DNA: TGCAGTGCTAGGTCAGGACTACTCTATGAGCAGTTCTTC.

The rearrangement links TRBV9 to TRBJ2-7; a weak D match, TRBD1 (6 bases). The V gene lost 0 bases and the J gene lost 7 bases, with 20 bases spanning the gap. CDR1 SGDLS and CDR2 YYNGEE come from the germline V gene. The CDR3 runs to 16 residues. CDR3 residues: CASSVAPSHRVSEQYF. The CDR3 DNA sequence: TGTGCCAGCAGCGTAGCCCCCTCTCACAGGGTTAGTGAGCAGTACTTC.

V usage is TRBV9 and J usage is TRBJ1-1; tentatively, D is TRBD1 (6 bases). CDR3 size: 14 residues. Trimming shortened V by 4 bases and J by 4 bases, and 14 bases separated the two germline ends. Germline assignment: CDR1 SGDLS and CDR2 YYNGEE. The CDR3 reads CASSTGGAGTEAFF. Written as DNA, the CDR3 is TGTGCCAGCAGCACTGGGGGGGCTGGCACTGAAGCTTTCTTT.

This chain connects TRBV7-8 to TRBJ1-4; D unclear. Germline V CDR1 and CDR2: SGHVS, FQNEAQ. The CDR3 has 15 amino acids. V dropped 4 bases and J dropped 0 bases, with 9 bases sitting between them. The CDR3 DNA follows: TGTGCCAGCAGCTCTTACCAGTCAACTAATGAAAAACTGTTTTTT. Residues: CASSSYQSTNEKLFF.